This T cell receptor (beta chain) was sequenced for a study of T-cell reconstitution after alpha-beta-depleted transplantation in children. Notes on the study in general: Several hundred graft clones that had expanded were reportedly the source of alpha-beta T cells about two months after transplant.

This clonotype was seen a few times. Its antigen is undetermined. Germline assignment: CDR1 LGHDT and CDR2 YNNKEL (reference sequence). The CDR3 consists of 18 residues. The V segment lost 4 bases and the J segment 6 bases; nucleotides outside the gene matches: 13. Unique molecular identifiers were used in preparing the TCRbeta library. TCRdb processed the PCR reads anew with MiXCR; each CDR3 protein has one entry. Here the sample spans approximately 430,000 distinct CDR3 sequences, 15% to 20% being singletons. The specimen was PBMCs, mostly from graft donor cells, collected 360 days after TCRalphabeta/CD19-depleted stem cell transplant. The TCR originated in a boy under two years old who had a stem cell transplant for Wiskott-Aldrich syndrome, so the T cells may come from the graft donor. The chain uses TRBV3-1 and TRBJ2-3; 13 bases are shared with TRBD2. CDR3 DNA: TGTGCCAGCAGCCGTTGGTGGTTCCCGACTAGCGGGGGGGATACGCAGTATTTT. Protein product: CASSRWWFPTSGGDTQYF.